This TCR beta chain was recorded in a study of blood T cell repertoires in COVID-19. Study in general: Sources were T cells, B-cell-depleted T cells, or PBMCs; the material itself was cDNA or gDNA.

In the authors' workflow: Reference gene primer amplification gave nucleated cell count estimates. Only in-frame clones appear in the TCRdb table, and some are missing; sequencing was by immunoSEQ multiplex PCR. From that table come the V and J calls and clone size; the DNA was used to work out D and trimming. The table records about 80,000 clones, approximately 79% of them present only once. The CDR3 covers 13 residues. Losses at the gene ends were 5 bases for V and 7 bases for J; bases not matched to a gene: 4. The chain combines TRBV12-3 or TRBV12-4 with TRBJ1-4; 7 nucleotides agree with TRBD1. The TCR comes from a man between 65 and 79 years old with active or convalescent COVID-19. The source material was peripheral blood. The CDR3 DNA sequence: TGTGCCAGCAGTCAGGGGGTAGGTGAAAAACTGTTTTTT. It translates to CASSQGVGEKLFF.